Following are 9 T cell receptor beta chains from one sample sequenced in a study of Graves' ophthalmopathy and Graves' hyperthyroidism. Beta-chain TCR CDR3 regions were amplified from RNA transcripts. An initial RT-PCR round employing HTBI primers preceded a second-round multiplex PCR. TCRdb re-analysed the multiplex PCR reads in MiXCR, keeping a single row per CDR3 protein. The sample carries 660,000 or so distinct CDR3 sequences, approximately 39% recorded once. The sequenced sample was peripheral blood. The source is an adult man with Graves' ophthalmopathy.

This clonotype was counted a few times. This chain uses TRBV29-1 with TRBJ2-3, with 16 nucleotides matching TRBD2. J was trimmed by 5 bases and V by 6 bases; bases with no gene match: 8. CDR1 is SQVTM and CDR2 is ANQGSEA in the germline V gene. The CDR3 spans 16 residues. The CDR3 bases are TGCAGCGTCGACGGGACTAGCGGGAGGGCCGAAGATACGCAGTATTTT. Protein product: CSVDGTSGRAEDTQYF.

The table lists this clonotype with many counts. The CDR3 DNA follows: TGTGCCAGCAGTTCAGACCTTAACTATGGCTACACCTTC. Translated, it gives CASSSDLNYGYTF. This chain joins TRBV7-9 and TRBJ1-2; D is undetermined. The length of the CDR3 is 13 residues. V was shortened by 6 bases and J by 1 base, with 9 bases between the two germline ends. Germline V gene sequence: CDR1 SEHNR, CDR2 FQNEAQ (reference sequence).

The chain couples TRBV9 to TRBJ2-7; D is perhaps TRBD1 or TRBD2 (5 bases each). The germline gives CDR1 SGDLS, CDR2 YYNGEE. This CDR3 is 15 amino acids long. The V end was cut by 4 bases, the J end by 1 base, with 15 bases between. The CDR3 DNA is TGTGCCAGCAGCCCTAACCGGGACGGTTCCTACGAGCAGTACTTC. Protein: CASSPNRDGSYEQYF.

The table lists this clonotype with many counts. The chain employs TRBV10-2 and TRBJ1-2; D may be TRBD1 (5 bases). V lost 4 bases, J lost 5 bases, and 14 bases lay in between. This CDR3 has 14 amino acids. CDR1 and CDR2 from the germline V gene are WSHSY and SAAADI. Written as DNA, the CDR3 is TGCGCCAGCAGTGGGTCAGGGCACAGTTATGGCTACACCTTC. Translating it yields CASSGSGHSYGYTF.

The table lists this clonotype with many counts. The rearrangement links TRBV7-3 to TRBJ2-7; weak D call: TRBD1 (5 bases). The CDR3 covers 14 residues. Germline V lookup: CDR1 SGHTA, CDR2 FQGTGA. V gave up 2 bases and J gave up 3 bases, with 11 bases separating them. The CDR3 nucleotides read TGTGCCAGCAGCTTAGAGAACGGACACTACGAGCAGTACTTC. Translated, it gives CASSLENGHYEQYF.

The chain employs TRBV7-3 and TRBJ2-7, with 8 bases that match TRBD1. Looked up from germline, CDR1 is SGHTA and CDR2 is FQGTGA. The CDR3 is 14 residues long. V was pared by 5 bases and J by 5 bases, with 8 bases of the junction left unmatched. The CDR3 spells CASSATGGPNEQYF. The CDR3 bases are TGTGCCAGCAGCGCTACAGGGGGACCAAACGAGCAGTACTTC.

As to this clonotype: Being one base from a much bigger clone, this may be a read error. CDR3 coding DNA: TGCAGTGCTAGAGAGGGCAGCCACTACGAGCAGTACTTC. It is translated as CSAREGSHYEQYF. The chain links TRBV20-1 to TRBJ2-7, with unresolved D. Trimming removed 0 bases from V and 3 bases from J, with 9 bases in between. Germline V lookup: CDR1 DFQATT, CDR2 SNEGSKA (reference sequence). This CDR3 is built from 13 residues.

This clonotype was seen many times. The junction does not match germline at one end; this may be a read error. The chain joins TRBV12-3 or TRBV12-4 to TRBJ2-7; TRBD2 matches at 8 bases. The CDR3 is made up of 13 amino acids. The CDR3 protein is CASSPAGGYEQYF. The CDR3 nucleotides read TGCGCCAGCAGCCCTGCGGGAGGCTACGAGCAGTACTTC.

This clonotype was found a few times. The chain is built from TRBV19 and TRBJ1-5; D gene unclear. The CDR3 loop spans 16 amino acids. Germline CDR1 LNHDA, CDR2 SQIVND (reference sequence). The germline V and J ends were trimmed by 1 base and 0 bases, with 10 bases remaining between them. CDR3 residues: CASSIARRNSNQPQHF. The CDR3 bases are TGTGCCAGTAGTATAGCTAGGCGGAATAGCAATCAGCCCCAGCATTTT.